The 10 T cell receptor beta chains below were found in one sample sequenced in a study of cytomegalovirus exposure and HLA in healthy donors. PCR amplification relied on 60 Vbeta primers (plus 13 Jbeta primers). This table comes from immunoSEQ multiplex PCR, and its TCRdb copy is limited to in-frame clones, with some not included. The repertoire consists of 140,000 to 150,000 clones, with about 74% occurring once and the leading ten covering about 13%. Sequencing was carried out using PBMCs. The receptor source for this set is a man in his forties in good health and CMV-seropositive.

V is TRBV7-2 and J is TRBJ1-5; maybe TRBD1 (5 bases). V gave up 6 bases and J gave up 4 bases, with 7 bases separating them. CDR1 is SGHTA and CDR2 is FQGNSA in the germline V gene. The CDR3 length is 12 residues. CDR3 amino acids: CASRGGNQPQHF. The CDR3 DNA reads TGTGCCAGCAGGGGGGGAAATCAGCCCCAGCATTTT. Full variable domain (rest looked up from reference TRBV7-2 and TRBJ1-5): GAGVSQSPSNKVTEKGKDVELRCDPISGHTALYWYRQSLGQGLEFLIYFQGNSAPDKSGLPSDRFSAERTGGSVSTLTIQRTQQEDSAVYLCASRGGNQPQHFGDGTRLSIL.

This chain connects TRBV19 to TRBJ1-5, with D tentatively TRBD1 (6 bases). The CDR3 is made up of 15 amino acids. Germline CDR1 LNHDA, CDR2 SQIVND (reference sequence). Between the trimmed V and J ends, which lost 2 bases and 7 bases, there was a span of 15 bases. CDR3 sequence reads: CASSIIGGLQQPQHF. Here the CDR3 DNA reads TGTGCCAGTAGTATAATTGGGGGCTTACAGCAGCCCCAGCATTTT.

CDR3 residues: CSAPLVGEQFF. The DNA of the CDR3 is TGCAGTGCTCCACTAGTAGGTGAGCAGTTCTTC. This rearrangement joins TRBV20-1 to TRBJ2-1, with D perhaps TRBD2 (5 bases). Trimming cost V 5 bases and J 9 bases, with 11 bases left between them. Germline V gene data show CDR1 as DFQATT and CDR2 as SNEGSKA (reference sequence). The CDR3 is made up of 11 amino acids.

V gene TRBV5-1 combines with J gene TRBJ2-5; possible D gene TRBD1, 6 bases. The J call may be faulty, since TRBJ2-7 better matches the DNA end. From germline, CDR1 is SGHRS and CDR2 YFSETQ. CDR3 size: 15 residues. CDR3 nucleotide sequence: TGCGCCAGCAGCCCTTCTGCGACAGGCCCCTACGAGCAGTACTTC. Its translation is CASSPSATGPYEQYF.

V and J are TRBV6-5 and TRBJ2-5; 9 positions match TRBD1. The germline CDR1 and CDR2 sequences are MNHEY and SVGAGI. The trim removed 2 bases at V and 5 bases at J, leaving 3 bases unmatched. This CDR3 spans 14 amino acids. The CDR3 loop reads CASSYGQGWETQYF. CDR3 nucleotides: TGTGCCAGCAGTTACGGACAGGGGTGGGAGACCCAGTACTTC.

The rearrangement links TRBV5-1 to TRBJ2-7; D is perhaps TRBD2 (5 bases). The CDR3 runs 16 residues. Deletions cut 4 bases from V and 3 bases from J, with 20 bases between. In germline, CDR1 is SGHRS, CDR2 YFSETQ. The CDR3 DNA follows: TGCGCCAGCAGCCCGCGAGGGTCGGGCCTGTTCTACGAGCAGTACTTC. Its translation: CASSPRGSGLFYEQYF.

The chain has TRBV6-6 and TRBJ1-5; 8 nucleotides align to TRBD1. V lost 6 bases and J lost 4; bases outside the gene matches: 5. This CDR3 region has 14 residues. CDR1 is MNHNY and CDR2 is SVGAGI in the germline V gene (reference sequence). CDR3 DNA: TGTGCCAGCAGCTATGACAGGGGAAATCAGCCCCAGCATTTT. Amino acid sequence: CASSYDRGNQPQHF.

V and J are TRBV5-4 and TRBJ2-3, with a weak D call TRBD1 (6 bases). CDR3 size: 17 residues. V lost 2 bases, J lost 4 bases, and 20 bases lay in between. The germline gives CDR1 SGHNT, CDR2 YYREEE (reference sequence). Here the CDR3 DNA reads TGTGCCAGCAGCTTCTACCTCTTACGACAGGAATCAGATACGCAGTATTTT. This translates into CASSFYLLRQESDTQYF.

V and J are TRBV7-2 and TRBJ2-2, with D maybe TRBD1 (6 bases). The CDR3 spans 15 residues. V lost 3 bases and J 6 bases, leaving 14 bases between the germline ends. The germline gives CDR1 SGHTA, CDR2 FQGNSA. CDR3 loop: CASSFKTRGAGELFF. The CDR3 region has the DNA TGTGCCAGCAGCTTCAAAACCAGGGGCGCCGGGGAGCTGTTTTTT.

The CDR3 bases are TGTGCCAGCAGTAAAGAAGCGGGAGCAACAGATACGCAGTATTTT. The encoded protein is CASSKEAGATDTQYF. The genes are TRBV2 and TRBJ2-3, with 8 bases fitting TRBD2. Per germline, CDR1 SNHLY and CDR2 FYNNEI. The V segment lost 5 bases and the J segment 3 bases; nucleotides outside the gene matches: 7. This CDR3 has 15 residues.